This T cell receptor (beta chain) was sequenced in a study of molecular identifiers for immune sequencing clone quantification. Broader study findings: Reportedly, one cell's Jurkat TCR RNA was detected within 1,100,000 naive CD8 cells. Under 1% of molecules in naive cells, but over 97% of effector molecules, belonged to clones above 20 RNA copies.

As concerns this clonotype: Its antigen is unknown.

A single record per CDR3 protein comes from TCRdb applying MiXCR to the PCR reads. The sample yields about half a million distinct CDR3 sequences, about 22% seen once. Germline V lookup: CDR1 MNHEY, CDR2 SVGEGT. V lost 6 bases to trimming and J lost 1 base, with 12 bases between them. This CDR3 has 14 residues. Sorted naive CD8 T cells, roughly 19,000 to 1,000,000, were sequenced from 10%, 30% or 50% RNA. For naive CD8 T cells, sorting used the CD8+CD4-CCR7+CD45RA+ phenotype. Sequencing input: naive CD8+ T cells from blood, with Jurkat cell RNA spiked in. Subset reported: FACS-sorted CD8+CD4-CCR7+CD45RA+ naive T cells. The chain joins TRBV6-2 or TRBV6-3 to TRBJ1-2; D remains unclear. The TCR sequence derives from a human donor in good health. Some libraries in this study had Jurkat cell RNA spiked in. CDR3 loop: CASSQPPNNYGYTF. CDR3 nucleotide sequence: TGTGCCAGCAGCCAACCCCCCAATAACTATGGCTACACCTTC.